The 32 T cell receptor beta chains below all came from one sample that was sequenced in a study of blood T cell repertoires in COVID-19 (dated by TCRdb to 2019 to 2021). The method behind the library was the immunoSEQ multiplex PCR assay. The table comes from immuneACCESS by way of TCRdb, which keeps in-frame sequences with V and J called. Part of the clones is missing from these tables; in studies checked, under half for an unresolved V gene and the rest for unknown reasons. This sample lists 130,000 to 150,000 clones; roughly 84% were detected once. The ten largest clones add up to 5.8% of the sample. Specimen: PBMCs or T cells enriched from blood (not recorded which). Receptors were obtained from a woman aged 50 to 60 who had been exposed to COVID-19.

The genes are TRBV2 and TRBJ1-2; D is uncertain. Germline lookup yields CDR1 SNHLY and CDR2 FYNNEI. The CDR3 is made up of 15 amino acids. V shed 4 bases and J shed 0 bases, with 12 bases lying between them. The CDR3 DNA follows: TGTGCCAGCAGTGTACAGTTTCCAGCTAACTATGGCTACACCTTC. It codes for CASSVQFPANYGYTF.

The chain is built from TRBV9 and TRBJ1-1, with 11 bases aligning to TRBD1. Germline CDR1 and CDR2: SGDLS and YYNGEE. J lost 6 bases, V lost 3 bases, and 7 bases had no gene match. The CDR3 length is 15 residues. This chain's CDR3 is CASSGTGTGGSEAFF. The CDR3 DNA sequence: TGTGCCAGCAGCGGAACCGGGACAGGGGGGTCTGAAGCTTTCTTT.

The chain uses TRBV25-1 and TRBJ2-7; D is unclear. Per the germline V gene, CDR1 is MGHDK and CDR2 is SYGVNS. There are 13 residues in the CDR3. The V end lost 2 bases, the J end lost 2 bases, and 7 bases lay between the germline ends. CDR3: CASSEQVTYEQYF. Written as DNA, the CDR3 is TGTGCCAGCAGTGAACAGGTAACCTACGAGCAGTACTTC.

This rearrangement joins TRBV5-1 to TRBJ1-2, with 12 positions matching TRBD1. The germline gives CDR1 SGHRS, CDR2 YFSETQ. The CDR3 length is 15 residues. V shed 4 bases, J shed 6 bases, and the junction held 7 bases outside the gene matches. CDR3 sequence reads: CASSPGQGAFHGYTF. The CDR3 DNA sequence: TGCGCCAGCAGCCCGGGACAGGGGGCCTTTCATGGCTACACCTTC. Based on the CDR3 plus reference TRBV5-1 and TRBJ1-2, the full variable domain is KAGVTQTPRYLIKTRGQQVTLSCSPISGHRSVSWYQQTPGQGLQFLFEYFSETQRNKGNFPGRFSGRQFSNSRSEMNVSTLELGDSALYLCASSPGQGAFHGYTFGSGTRLTVV.

The chain employs TRBV6-2 or TRBV6-3 and TRBJ1-5; D gene uncertain. V was clipped by 2 bases and J by 1 base, with 9 bases between them. This CDR3 contains 15 residues. Germline assignment: CDR1 MNHEY and CDR2 SVGEGT. As DNA, the CDR3 is TGTGCCAGCAGTTACCCAGGTGCCAGCAATCAGCCCCAGCATTTT. The encoded protein is CASSYPGASNQPQHF.

The rearrangement uses TRBV12-3 or TRBV12-4 and TRBJ2-2; TRBD2 matches 8 bases. The CDR3 has 13 amino acids. Trimming removed 10 bases from V and 0 bases from J; junction bases left unmatched: 1. CDR3 bases: TGTGCCATTAGCGGGACGAACACCGGGGAGCTGTTTTTT. The encoded protein is CAISGTNTGELFF.

The chain carries TRBV6-1 and TRBJ2-3; no firm D call. From germline, CDR1 is MNHNS and CDR2 SASEGT. The CDR3 totals 17 residues. Trimming cost V 2 bases and J 0 bases, with 15 bases left between them. As DNA, the CDR3 is TGTGCCAGCAGTGAACCGGTGAAACCCACTAGCACAGATACGCAGTATTTT. As protein: CASSEPVKPTSTDTQYF.

The CDR3 nucleotides are TGTGCCAGCAGCACAGGGGGTAGACTTAGTGGCTACACCTTC. Translated: CASSTGGRLSGYTF. V is TRBV6-2 or TRBV6-3 and J is TRBJ1-2, with 8 bases that match TRBD1. The CDR3 spans 14 residues. Germline V gene data show CDR1 as MNHEY and CDR2 as SVGEGT. V trimming: 6 bases; J trimming: 7 bases; junction bases outside the gene matches: 10.

The chain couples TRBV18 to TRBJ2-6, with TRBD2 as a possible D gene (6 bases). CDR3 length: 15 amino acids. The V and J ends lost 3 bases and 2 bases respectively, with 8 bases between them. Germline CDR1 is KGHSH and CDR2 is LQKENI. The chain's CDR3 is CASSPGGAGANVLTF. Written as DNA, the CDR3 is TGTGCCAGCTCACCCGGAGGGGCTGGGGCCAACGTCCTGACTTTC.

This sequence joins TRBV12-2 and TRBJ1-3; the D call of TRBD1 is as the table states it, not checked on the DNA. TRBV12-2 is a pseudogene. The CDR3 length is 15 residues. The CDR3 DNA sequence: TGTGCAAGTCGCTTTTTACAGGGGCCCAGGGACACCATATATTTT. Translating it yields CASRFLQGPRDTIYF.

This clone was found many times. The rearrangement joins TRBV3-1 (or the pseudogene TRBV3-2) to TRBJ1-2; 7 nucleotides match TRBD1. Unmatched junction bases numbered 11, after V lost 4 bases and J lost 3 bases. This CDR3 has 16 residues. Germline V gene lookup returns CDR1 LGHDT and CDR2 YNNKEL (reference sequence). In DNA form, the CDR3 reads TGTGCCAGCAGCCCAGCCAGGGGGGTGGGTTACTATGGCTACACCTTC. Protein product: CASSPARGVGYYGYTF.

V and J are TRBV7-2 and TRBJ2-2; no definite D call. Germline CDR1 reads SGHTA; CDR2 reads FQGNSA. This CDR3 is built from 14 residues. The germline V and J ends were trimmed by 3 bases and 5 bases, with 10 bases remaining between them. As DNA, the CDR3 is TGTGCCAGCAGCTTGGCCCGGGTGACCGGGGAGCTGTTTTTT. Its protein is CASSLARVTGELFF.

The chain links TRBV18 to TRBJ2-7; 9 nucleotides align to TRBD1. The CDR3 length is 14 residues. CDR1 is KGHSH and CDR2 is LQKENI in the germline V gene. V was clipped by 3 bases and J by 3 bases; unmatched bases: 3. CDR3 DNA sequence: TGTGCCAGCTCACCGAGGACAGGGGACTACGAGCAGTACTTC. Translating gives CASSPRTGDYEQYF.

In its sample, this clone was seen a few times. This chain links TRBV11-2 with TRBJ2-5; the match to TRBD1 covers 7 bases. Germline CDR1 SGHAT, CDR2 FQNNGV. There are 16 residues in the CDR3. The V segment lost 2 bases and the J segment 4 bases; nucleotides outside the gene matches: 10. The CDR3 here is CASSLQSTGVLETQYF. CDR3 in DNA: TGTGCCAGCAGCTTACAAAGCACAGGGGTGCTAGAGACCCAGTACTTC.

Only a few counts were recorded for this clone. The CDR3 here is CASSSRGQGGYGYTF. As DNA, the CDR3 is TGTGCCAGCAGCAGCAGGGGACAGGGAGGCTATGGCTACACCTTC. The V gene is TRBV3-1 (or the pseudogene TRBV3-2), the J gene TRBJ1-2, with 9 positions matching TRBD1. The CDR3 contains 15 residues. The germline CDR1 and CDR2 sequences are LGHDT and YNNKEL (reference sequence). V shed 5 bases, J shed 4 bases, and the junction held 8 bases outside the gene matches.

The rearrangement joins TRBV9 to TRBJ1-2; tentative D call: TRBD1 (5 bases). Germline V lookup: CDR1 SGDLS, CDR2 YYNGEE. With 0 bases removed from V and 2 bases from J, the gap between germline ends came to 11 bases. The CDR3 length is 15 residues. The CDR3 DNA follows: TGTGCCAGCAGCGTAGTGGGAGGGGACAACTATGGCTACACCTTC. The encoded protein is CASSVVGGDNYGYTF.

The gene calls are TRBV5-1 and TRBJ1-1, with D possibly TRBD1 on 5 matching bases. This CDR3 has 15 residues. The germline V gene encodes CDR1 SGHRS and CDR2 YFSETQ. V was trimmed by 1 base and J by 1 base, leaving 11 bases between them. CDR3 coding DNA: TGCGCCAGCAGCTTGAGGCAGGGCGGGAACACTGAAGCTTTCTTT. This translates into CASSLRQGGNTEAFF.

This chain connects TRBV5-1 to TRBJ2-2, with 7 bases lining up with TRBD1. The CDR3 has 15 residues. V shed 5 bases, J shed 1 base, and the junction held 5 bases outside the gene matches. CDR1 and CDR2 (germline): SGHRS, YFSETQ. Written as DNA, the CDR3 is TGCGCCAGCAGACGGGGACAGCTGAACACCGGGGAGCTGTTTTTT. Its translation: CASRRGQLNTGELFF. The full variable domain, with the rest looked up from reference TRBV5-1 and TRBJ2-2, is KAGVTQTPRYLIKTRGQQVTLSCSPISGHRSVSWYQQTPGQGLQFLFEYFSETQRNKGNFPGRFSGRQFSNSRSEMNVSTLELGDSALYLCASRRGQLNTGELFFGEGSRLTVL.

The chain has TRBV21-1 and TRBJ1-1; the table's TRBD1 call for D was not verified on the DNA. TRBV21-1 is assigned pseudogene status. There are 12 residues in the CDR3. The CDR3 here is CASSTYRVGAFF. For the CDR3, the DNA is TGTGCCAGCAGCACCTACAGGGTTGGGGCTTTCTTT.

The CDR3 DNA reads TGCGCCAGCAGCTTGGGGAGCGGGGGGGCCGTTAATGAGCAGTTCTTC. It specifies CASSLGSGGAVNEQFF. This chain joins TRBV5-1 and TRBJ2-1; 10 nucleotides line up with TRBD2. V was pared by 0 bases and J by 7 bases, with 7 bases of the junction left unmatched. Germline loops: CDR1 SGHRS, CDR2 YFSETQ. CDR3 size: 16 residues.

V usage is TRBV7-2 and J usage is TRBJ2-2, with TRBD2 matching 7 bases. Unmatched junction bases numbered 12, after V lost 0 bases and J lost 5 bases. The CDR3 contains 18 residues. Germline CDR1 SGHTA, CDR2 FQGNSA. The chain's CDR3 is CASSLALMGGSRTGELFF. The CDR3 DNA reads TGTGCCAGCAGCTTAGCGCTTATGGGGGGGTCAAGGACCGGGGAGCTGTTTTTT.

The chain employs TRBV27 and TRBJ1-1, with 7 positions matching TRBD1. J lost 10 bases, V lost 0 bases, and 14 bases had no gene match. Germline V gives CDR1 MNHEY, CDR2 SMNVEV (reference sequence). The CDR3 contains 16 residues. CDR3 protein: CASSLSIGQGEIRAFF. The DNA of the CDR3 is TGTGCCAGCAGTTTATCGATAGGGCAGGGGGAAATCAGAGCTTTCTTT.

The rearrangement uses TRBV30 and TRBJ1-1; possible D gene TRBD1, 5 bases. Trimming cost V 5 bases and J 4 bases, with 11 bases left between them. Per the germline V gene, CDR1 is GTSNPN and CDR2 is SVGIG (reference sequence). This CDR3 is 12 amino acids long. The CDR3, as DNA: TGTGCCTGGCACCAGGGAGGCACTGAAGCTTTCTTT. This translates into CAWHQGGTEAFF.

Only one count was recorded for this clone. The gene calls are TRBV30 and TRBJ2-1, with 9 bases matching TRBD1. The CDR3 has 10 residues. Trimming removed 6 bases from V and 14 bases from J; junction bases left unmatched: 5. CDR1 and CDR2 (germline): GTSNPN, SVGIG (reference sequence). The CDR3 region has the DNA TGTGCCTGTATACAGGGGGCTGAGTTCTTC. Translation: CACIQGAEFF.

This clone was observed at least ten times. Other DNA sequences in this specimen translate into the identical CDR3. The chain employs TRBV5-1 and TRBJ2-7; a possible D gene is TRBD2 (6 bases). The V gene lost 0 bases and the J gene lost 4 bases, with 8 bases spanning the gap. Per the germline V gene, CDR1 is SGHRS and CDR2 is YFSETQ. The CDR3 spans 13 residues. CDR3: CASSLEGRYEQYF. The CDR3 coding sequence is TGCGCCAGCAGCTTGGAGGGGAGGTACGAGCAGTACTTC.

The chain carries TRBV7-2 and TRBJ2-1; 15 bases are shared with TRBD2. The CDR3 spans 18 residues. V shed 4 bases, J shed 0 bases, and the junction held 4 bases outside the gene matches. Per the germline V gene, CDR1 is SGHTA and CDR2 is FQGNSA. CDR3 sequence: CASSSGTSGGSSYNEQFF. As DNA, the CDR3 is TGTGCCAGCAGCTCCGGGACTAGCGGGGGGAGCTCCTACAATGAGCAGTTCTTC.

The V and J genes are TRBV19 and TRBJ2-5; 9 bases are shared with TRBD1. CDR3 length: 15 amino acids. The trim removed 1 base at V and 3 bases at J, leaving 3 bases unmatched. Germline V lookup: CDR1 LNHDA, CDR2 SQIVND (reference sequence). CDR3 in DNA: TGTGCCAGTAGTATAGCTCGGACAGGGGAAGAGACCCAGTACTTC. This encodes CASSIARTGEETQYF. Full variable domain (rest looked up from reference TRBV19 and TRBJ2-5): DGGITQSPKYLFRKEGQNVTLSCEQNLNHDAMYWYRQDPGQGLRLIYYSQIVNDFQKGDIAEGYSVSREKKESFPLTVTSAQKNPTAFYLCASSIARTGEETQYFGPGTRLLVL.

The V call is TRBV19, the J call TRBJ2-7; TRBD1 matches 7 bases. CDR3 size: 13 residues. V lost 5 bases to trimming and J lost 6 bases; unmatched junction nucleotides: 7. Germline V lookup: CDR1 LNHDA, CDR2 SQIVND (reference sequence). The CDR3 sequence is CASSSLTGREQYF. Here the CDR3 DNA reads TGTGCCAGTAGTTCCCTGACAGGGCGCGAGCAGTACTTC. The complete variable domain, with remaining parts taken from reference TRBV19 and TRBJ2-7, reads DGGITQSPKYLFRKEGQNVTLSCEQNLNHDAMYWYRQDPGQGLRLIYYSQIVNDFQKGDIAEGYSVSREKKESFPLTVTSAQKNPTAFYLCASSSLTGREQYFGPGTRLTVT.

This chain uses TRBV7-9 with TRBJ1-3; 9 bases are shared with TRBD1. The J segment lost 0 bases and the V segment lost 6 bases, leaving 6 bases of the junction unmatched. Germline CDR1 SEHNR, CDR2 FQNEAQ (reference sequence). This CDR3 is 16 amino acids long. Written as DNA, the CDR3 is TGTGCCAGCAGTTGGACAGGGGCCTCCTCTGGAAACACCATATATTTT. This translates into CASSWTGASSGNTIYF. Full variable domain (missing parts from reference TRBV7-9 and TRBJ1-3): DTGVSQNPRHKITKRGQNVTFRCDPISEHNRLYWYRQTLGQGPEFLTYFQNEAQLEKSRLLSDRFSAERPKGSFSTLEIQRTEQGDSAMYLCASSWTGASSGNTIYFGEGSWLTVV.

The chain uses TRBV5-8 and TRBJ2-7; D is perhaps TRBD1 (6 bases). This CDR3 spans 16 amino acids. The V gene lost 1 base and the J gene lost 6 bases, with 20 bases spanning the gap. Per germline, CDR1 SGHTS and CDR2 YDEGEE. CDR3 in amino acids: CASSLCRAPGGCEQYF. The CDR3 bases are TGTGCCAGCAGCTTGTGCCGGGCCCCTGGGGGCTGCGAGCAGTACTTC.

This clone was observed a handful of times. This rearrangement joins TRBV6-5 to TRBJ1-6; no firm D call. This CDR3 comprises 15 residues. Germline CDR1 reads MNHEY; CDR2 reads SVGAGI. V lost 4 bases to trimming and J lost 7 bases, with 14 bases between them. The CDR3 loop reads CASSFPGLGNSPLHF. For the CDR3, the DNA is TGTGCCAGCAGTTTCCCGGGGTTGGGCAATTCACCCCTCCACTTT.

Of note for this clone: An end of the junction differs from the germline gene, which may be a read error. The chain carries TRBV3-1 (or the pseudogene TRBV3-2) and TRBJ1-3; tentatively, D is TRBD1 (6 bases). Germline CDR1 is LGHDT and CDR2 is YNNKEL (reference sequence). The CDR3 loop spans 15 amino acids. The CDR3: CASSRTASSVNTIYF. CDR3 nucleotides: TGTGCCAGCAGCCGGACAGCGTCTTCTGTAAACACCATATATTTT.